This T cell receptor (beta chain) was observed in a study of control samples from healthy donors and cancer patients. V gave up 3 bases and J gave up 5 bases; unmatched junction bases: 2. The CDR3 covers 13 residues. The germline V gene has CDR1 SGHRS and CDR2 YFSETQ. Sequencing used immunoSEQ multiplex PCR; TCRdb keeps in-frame clones, though not all of them. The sample carries 150,000 or so clones, 90% to 95% recorded once. Sequences were obtained from blood. This receptor was taken from a man aged 18 to 29 in good health. The rearrangement uses TRBV5-1 and TRBJ2-1; 7 bases align to TRBD1. CDR3 bases: TGCGCCAGCAGCTCGGGACAGAACAATGAGCAGTTCTTC. It translates to CASSSGQNNEQFF.